This T cell receptor beta chain emerged from a study of beta chain features in type 1 diabetes. Study context: Sorted cells from all samples, numbering roughly 100,000,000, were examined.

The study, taken as a whole, reports: TCRB CDR3s were moderately but significantly shorter in Type 1 diabetes patients in all four CD4+ subsets.

J was trimmed by 10 bases and V by 1 base; bases with no gene match: 9. Germline CDR1 SGHAT, CDR2 FQNNGV. The CDR3 sequence is 16 residues long. Comments on this clone: Its antigen is unknown.

TCRB transcripts that were expressed got sequenced, as all of the isolated RNA had been reverse transcribed. Using immunoSEQ multiplex PCR, the repertoire was profiled, and TCRdb retains in-frame clones only, with some absent. This table has more than 140,000 clones, 9% to 10% appearing once. This TCR was sampled from a woman aged 40 to 49 in good health. Sequencing was performed on central memory CD4+ T cells from blood. The rearrangement joins TRBV11-2 to TRBJ2-1; TRBD1 matches at 11 bases. The CDR3 nucleotides are TGTGCCAGCAGCTTAGCGCGAGGACAGGGGGCGGGAGAGCAGTTCTTC. This codes for CASSLARGQGAGEQFF.